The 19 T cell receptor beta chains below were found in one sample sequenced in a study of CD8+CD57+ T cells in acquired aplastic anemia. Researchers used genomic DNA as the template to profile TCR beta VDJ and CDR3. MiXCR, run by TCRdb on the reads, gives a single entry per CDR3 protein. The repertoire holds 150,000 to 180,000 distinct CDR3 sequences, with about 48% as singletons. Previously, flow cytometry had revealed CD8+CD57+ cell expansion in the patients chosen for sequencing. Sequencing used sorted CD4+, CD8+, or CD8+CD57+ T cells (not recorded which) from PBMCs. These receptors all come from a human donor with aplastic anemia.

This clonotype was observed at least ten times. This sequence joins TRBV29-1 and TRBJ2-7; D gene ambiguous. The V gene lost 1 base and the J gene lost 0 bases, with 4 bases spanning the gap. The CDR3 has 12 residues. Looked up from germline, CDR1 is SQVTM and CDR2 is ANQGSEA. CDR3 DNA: TGCAGCGTTGAAGCAGGCTCCTACGAGCAGTACTTC. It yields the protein CSVEAGSYEQYF.

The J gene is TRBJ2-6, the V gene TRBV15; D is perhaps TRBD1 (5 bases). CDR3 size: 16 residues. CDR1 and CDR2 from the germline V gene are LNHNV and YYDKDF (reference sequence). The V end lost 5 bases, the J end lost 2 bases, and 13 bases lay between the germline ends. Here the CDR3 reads CATSYSAGTGANVLTF. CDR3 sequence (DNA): TGTGCCACCAGCTACTCGGCAGGGACTGGGGCCAACGTCCTGACTTTC.

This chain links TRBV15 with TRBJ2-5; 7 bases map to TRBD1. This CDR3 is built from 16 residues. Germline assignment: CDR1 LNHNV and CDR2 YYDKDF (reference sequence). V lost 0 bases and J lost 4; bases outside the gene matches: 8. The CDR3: CATSRERQGVVETQYF. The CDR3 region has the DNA TGTGCCACCAGCAGAGAAAGACAGGGAGTGGTAGAGACCCAGTACTTC. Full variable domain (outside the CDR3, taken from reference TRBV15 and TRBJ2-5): DAMVIQNPRYQVTQFGKPVTLSCSQTLNHNVMYWYQQKSSQAPKLLFHYYDKDFNNEADTPDNFQSRRPNTSFCFLDIRSPGLGDTAMYLCATSRERQGVVETQYFGPGTRLLVL.

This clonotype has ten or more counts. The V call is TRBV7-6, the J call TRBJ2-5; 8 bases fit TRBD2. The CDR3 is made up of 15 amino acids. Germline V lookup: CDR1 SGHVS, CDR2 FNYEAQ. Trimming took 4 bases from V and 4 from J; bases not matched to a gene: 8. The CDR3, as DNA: TGTGCCAGCAGCTCCTTGCGGGGGGTTCGAGAGACCCAGTACTTC. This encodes CASSSLRGVRETQYF.

The CDR3 loop reads CSAERRGGRANVLTF. CDR3 DNA sequence: TGCAGTGCTGAGCGGCGGGGGGGTCGGGCCAACGTCCTGACTTTC. The chain is built from TRBV20-1 and TRBJ2-6; 9 bases align to TRBD2. The germline V gene has CDR1 DFQATT and CDR2 SNEGSKA (reference sequence). V was clipped by 5 bases and J by 5 bases; unmatched bases: 7. This CDR3 region has 15 residues.

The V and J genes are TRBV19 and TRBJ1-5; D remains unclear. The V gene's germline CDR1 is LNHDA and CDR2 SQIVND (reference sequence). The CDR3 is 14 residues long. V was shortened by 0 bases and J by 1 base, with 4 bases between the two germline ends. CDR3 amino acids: CASSIDISNQPQHF. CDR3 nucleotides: TGTGCCAGTAGTATAGACATAAGCAATCAGCCCCAGCATTTT.

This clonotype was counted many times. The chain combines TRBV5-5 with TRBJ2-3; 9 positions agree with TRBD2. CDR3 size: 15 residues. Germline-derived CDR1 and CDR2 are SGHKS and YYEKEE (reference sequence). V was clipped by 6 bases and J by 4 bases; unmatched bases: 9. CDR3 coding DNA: TGTGCCAGCACCCCGGGGGGACTAGCATCAGATACGCAGTATTTT. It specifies CASTPGGLASDTQYF.

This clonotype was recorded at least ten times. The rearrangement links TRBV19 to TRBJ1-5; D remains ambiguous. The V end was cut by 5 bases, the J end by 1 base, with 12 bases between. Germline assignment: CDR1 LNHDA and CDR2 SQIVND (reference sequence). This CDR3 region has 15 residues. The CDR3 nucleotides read TGTGCCAGTAGTCCACCCAAACAAAGCAATCAGCCCCAGCATTTT. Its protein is CASSPPKQSNQPQHF.

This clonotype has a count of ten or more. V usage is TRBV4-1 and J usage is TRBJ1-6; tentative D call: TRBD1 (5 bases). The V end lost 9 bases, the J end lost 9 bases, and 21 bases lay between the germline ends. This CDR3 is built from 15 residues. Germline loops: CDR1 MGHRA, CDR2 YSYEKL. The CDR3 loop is CASTGRWPGRSPLHF. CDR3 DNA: TGCGCCAGTACGGGACGGTGGCCCGGACGTTCACCCCTCCACTTT.

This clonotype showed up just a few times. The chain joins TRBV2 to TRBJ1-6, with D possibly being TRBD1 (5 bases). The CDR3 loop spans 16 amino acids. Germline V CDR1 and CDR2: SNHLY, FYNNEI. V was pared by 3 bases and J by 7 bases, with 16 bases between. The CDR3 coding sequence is TGTGCCAGCAGTGAGTTGAGTGGGGGACCCAATTCACCCCTCCACTTT. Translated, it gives CASSELSGGPNSPLHF.

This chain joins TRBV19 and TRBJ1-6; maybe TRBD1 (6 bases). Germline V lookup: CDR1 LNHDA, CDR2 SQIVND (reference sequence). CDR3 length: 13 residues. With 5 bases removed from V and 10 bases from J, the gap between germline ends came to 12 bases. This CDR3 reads CASSSSGASPLHF. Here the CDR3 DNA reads TGTGCCAGTAGTTCCTCAGGGGCCTCACCCCTCCACTTT.

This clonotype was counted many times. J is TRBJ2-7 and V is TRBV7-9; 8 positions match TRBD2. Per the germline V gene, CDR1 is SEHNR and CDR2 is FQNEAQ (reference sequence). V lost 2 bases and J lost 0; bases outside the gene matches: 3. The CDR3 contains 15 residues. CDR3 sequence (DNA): TGTGCCAGCAGCTTATCGGGGGGGGCCTCCTACGAGCAGTACTTC. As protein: CASSLSGGASYEQYF.

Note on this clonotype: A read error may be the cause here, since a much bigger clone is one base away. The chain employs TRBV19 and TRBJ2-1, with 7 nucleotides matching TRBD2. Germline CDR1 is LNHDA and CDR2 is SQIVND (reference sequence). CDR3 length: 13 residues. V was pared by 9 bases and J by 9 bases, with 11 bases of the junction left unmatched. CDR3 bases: TGTGCCAGCAGTGATGGGGGAGGGAGTGAGCAGTTCTTC. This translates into CASSDGGGSEQFF.

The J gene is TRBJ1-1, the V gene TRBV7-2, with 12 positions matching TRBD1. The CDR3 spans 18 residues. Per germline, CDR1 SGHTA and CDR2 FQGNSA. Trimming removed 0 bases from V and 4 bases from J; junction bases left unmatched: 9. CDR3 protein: CASSLAMGQGARVTEAFF. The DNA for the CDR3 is TGTGCCAGCAGCTTAGCGATGGGACAGGGGGCTCGTGTCACTGAAGCTTTCTTT.

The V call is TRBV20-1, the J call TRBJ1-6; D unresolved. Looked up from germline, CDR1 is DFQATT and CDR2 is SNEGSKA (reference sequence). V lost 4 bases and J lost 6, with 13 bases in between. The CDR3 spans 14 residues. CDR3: CSAKSGVPNSPLHF. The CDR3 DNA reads TGCAGTGCTAAGTCCGGGGTCCCTAATTCACCCCTCCACTTT.

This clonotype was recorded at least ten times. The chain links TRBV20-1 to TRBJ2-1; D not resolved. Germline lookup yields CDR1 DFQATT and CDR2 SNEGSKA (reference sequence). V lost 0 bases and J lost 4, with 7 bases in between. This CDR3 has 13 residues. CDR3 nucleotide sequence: TGCAGTGCTAGAGATCTGATATACAATGAGCAGTTCTTC. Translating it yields CSARDLIYNEQFF.

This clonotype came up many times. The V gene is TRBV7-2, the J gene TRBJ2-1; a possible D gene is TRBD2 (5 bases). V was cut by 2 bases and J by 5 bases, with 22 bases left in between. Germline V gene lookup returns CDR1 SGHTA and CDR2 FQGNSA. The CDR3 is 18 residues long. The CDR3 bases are TGTGCCAGCAGCTTACGAGGATTCGGGCTTGGACTGAACAATGAGCAGTTCTTC. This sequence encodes CASSLRGFGLGLNNEQFF.

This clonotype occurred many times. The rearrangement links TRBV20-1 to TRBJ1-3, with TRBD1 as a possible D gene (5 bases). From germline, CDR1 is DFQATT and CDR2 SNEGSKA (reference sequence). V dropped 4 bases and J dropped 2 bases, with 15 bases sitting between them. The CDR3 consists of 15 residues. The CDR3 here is CSANQPTETGNTIYF. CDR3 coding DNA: TGCAGTGCTAACCAACCGACAGAGACTGGAAACACCATATATTTT.

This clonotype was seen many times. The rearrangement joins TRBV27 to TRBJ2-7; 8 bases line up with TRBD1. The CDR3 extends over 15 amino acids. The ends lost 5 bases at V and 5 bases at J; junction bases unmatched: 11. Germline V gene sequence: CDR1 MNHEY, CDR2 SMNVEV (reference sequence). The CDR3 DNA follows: TGTGCCAGCAGTCACCACAGGGGGGCCAGGGACGAGCAGTACTTC. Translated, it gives CASSHHRGARDEQYF.